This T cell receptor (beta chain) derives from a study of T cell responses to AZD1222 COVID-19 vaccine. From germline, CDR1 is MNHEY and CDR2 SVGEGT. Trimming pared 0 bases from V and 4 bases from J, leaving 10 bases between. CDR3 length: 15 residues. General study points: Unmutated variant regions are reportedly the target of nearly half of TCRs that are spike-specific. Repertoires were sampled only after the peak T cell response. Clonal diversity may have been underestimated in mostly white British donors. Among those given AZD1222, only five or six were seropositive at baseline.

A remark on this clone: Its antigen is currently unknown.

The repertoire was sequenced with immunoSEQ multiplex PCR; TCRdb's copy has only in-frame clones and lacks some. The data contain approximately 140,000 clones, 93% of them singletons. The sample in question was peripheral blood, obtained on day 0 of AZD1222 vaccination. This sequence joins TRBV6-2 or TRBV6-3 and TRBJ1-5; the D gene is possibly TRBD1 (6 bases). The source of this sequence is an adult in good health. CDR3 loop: CASSYSTQGNQPQHF. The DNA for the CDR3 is TGTGCCAGCAGTTACTCGACTCAGGGGAATCAGCCCCAGCATTTT.